Shown below are 29 T cell receptor beta chains from a single sample sequenced in a study of T cell repertoires and HLA-DP antigens. The antigens of these receptors remain unknown. This table comes from immunoSEQ multiplex PCR, and its TCRdb copy is limited to in-frame clones, with some not included. Here the sample spans approximately 90,000 clones, 86% being singletons. Sequencing was carried out using CD4+ T cells from PBMCs. The receptors here all came from a man aged 45-65 years in good health and CMV-seronegative.

The chain is built from TRBV18 and TRBJ2-5; D ambiguous. Germline assignment: CDR1 KGHSH and CDR2 LQKENI. This CDR3 is built from 15 residues. V was cut by 3 bases and J by 5 bases, with 16 bases left in between. The CDR3 here is CASSPGVWSGETQYF. The DNA for the CDR3 is TGTGCCAGCTCACCCGGAGTGTGGTCCGGGGAGACCCAGTACTTC.

The genes are TRBV29-1 and TRBJ2-7; TRBD2 is a possible D gene (5 bases). Germline-derived CDR1 and CDR2 are SQVTM and ANQGSEA. The V end lost 6 bases, the J end lost 2 bases, and 17 bases lay between the germline ends. The CDR3 has 14 amino acids. This chain's CDR3 is CSVPSPLGTYEQYF. The CDR3 nucleotides read TGCAGCGTCCCAAGCCCACTAGGGACCTACGAGCAGTACTTC.

V usage is TRBV14 and J usage is TRBJ2-7, with no clear D. The CDR3 contains 13 residues. The germline gives CDR1 SGHDN, CDR2 FVKESK. V shed 0 bases and J shed 6 bases, with 9 bases lying between them. DNA of the CDR3: TGTGCCAGCAGCCAAGATTTGGGTCCCGAGCAGTACTTC. Translated: CASSQDLGPEQYF. Filled out from reference TRBV14 and TRBJ2-7, the complete variable domain reads EAGVTQFPSHSVIEKGQTVTLRCDPISGHDNLYWYRRVMGKEIKFLLHFVKESKQDESGMPNNRFLAERTGGTYSTLKVQPAELEDSGVYFCASSQDLGPEQYFGPGTRLTVT.

The sample holds a few counts of this clone. The V gene is TRBV20-1, the J gene TRBJ1-1, with unresolved D. From germline, CDR1 is DFQATT and CDR2 SNEGSKA (reference sequence). Trimming shortened V by 7 bases and J by 7 bases, and 13 bases separated the two germline ends. The CDR3 runs to 11 residues. In DNA, the CDR3 is TGCAGTGTTGTTGGGCTCGGTGAAGCTTTCTTT. Translating gives CSVVGLGEAFF.

The J gene is TRBJ2-1, the V gene TRBV18; 8 nucleotides agree with TRBD2. The CDR3 extends over 20 amino acids. The J segment lost 8 bases and the V segment lost 6 bases, leaving 27 bases of the junction unmatched. Germline V gives CDR1 KGHSH, CDR2 LQKENI. CDR3 bases: TGTGCCAGCTCCGCCATCCCCAGTCTACACCAGCGGGAGAGGGTCGATGAGCAGTTCTTC. Translating gives CASSAIPSLHQRERVDEQFF.

V and J are TRBV13 and TRBJ1-1; 8 nucleotides align to TRBD1. Losses at the gene ends were 2 bases for V and 4 bases for J; bases not matched to a gene: 6. Germline assignment: CDR1 PRHDT and CDR2 FYEKMQ (reference sequence). The CDR3 totals 15 residues. The CDR3 sequence is CASSLRLTGGTEAFF. The CDR3 DNA reads as TGTGCCAGCAGCTTACGGCTAACAGGGGGCACTGAAGCTTTCTTT.

This chain joins TRBV7-6 and TRBJ1-2, with TRBD1 as a possible D gene (5 bases). This CDR3 spans 15 amino acids. Per germline, CDR1 SGHVS and CDR2 FNYEAQ. The germline V and J ends were trimmed by 5 bases and 4 bases, with 17 bases remaining between them. CDR3 DNA sequence: TGTGCCAGCAGCCAAACGGACGGGGGGATCTATGGCTACACCTTC. This gives the protein CASSQTDGGIYGYTF.

The CDR3 DNA reads as TGTGCCAGCAGCCTTACCGGGACAGGGAGCACTGAAGCTTTCTTT. It specifies CASSLTGTGSTEAFF. V and J are TRBV5-6 and TRBJ1-1; the match to TRBD1 covers 9 bases. The CDR3 loop spans 15 amino acids. J gave up 4 bases and V 4 bases, and 8 bases lay outside the gene matches. Germline CDR1 is SGHDT and CDR2 is YYEEEE.

The CDR3 spells CASSLGTGTSGRLYEQFF. As DNA, the CDR3 is TGTGCCAGCAGCTTGGGTACCGGGACTAGCGGGAGGTTGTATGAGCAGTTCTTC. V is TRBV27 and J is TRBJ2-1, with TRBD2 matching over 15 bases. Trimming cost V 6 bases and J 8 bases; bases outside gene matches: 14. The CDR3 contains 18 residues. Germline V CDR1 and CDR2: MNHEY, SMNVEV (reference sequence).

CDR3 region: CASSRRGQGRGEQYF. The DNA for the CDR3 is TGTGCCAGCAGCCGAAGGGGGCAGGGACGGGGCGAGCAGTACTTC. The rearrangement uses TRBV7-2 and TRBJ2-7, with 7 bases lining up with TRBD1. Germline assignment: CDR1 SGHTA and CDR2 FQGNSA. The CDR3 is 15 amino acids. V dropped 5 bases and J dropped 6; count of bases not matched to a gene: 13. The full variable domain, rest sourced from reference TRBV7-2 and TRBJ2-7, is GAGVSQSPSNKVTEKGKDVELRCDPISGHTALYWYRQSLGQGLEFLIYFQGNSAPDKSGLPSDRFSAERTGGSVSTLTIQRTQQEDSAVYLCASSRRGQGRGEQYFGPGTRLTVT.

This clone was observed a few times. Written as DNA, the CDR3 is TGTGCCATCAGTGACCCCACATCAACTAATGAAAAACTGTTTTTT. Protein: CAISDPTSTNEKLFF. V gene TRBV10-3 combines with J gene TRBJ1-4; D is unclear. The CDR3 has 15 residues. Germline loops: CDR1 ENHRY, CDR2 SYGVKD. Trimming cost V 3 bases and J 0 bases, with 8 bases left between them.

The V call is TRBV6-5, the J call TRBJ1-2; 8 bases map to TRBD1. The CDR3 has 14 residues. Germline CDR1 is MNHEY and CDR2 is SVGAGI. Unmatched junction bases numbered 7, after V lost 2 bases and J lost 8 bases. The CDR3 reads CASSYGQGAGGYTF. The CDR3 DNA is TGTGCCAGCAGTTACGGGCAGGGGGCAGGGGGCTACACCTTC.

The gene calls are TRBV5-4 and TRBJ1-2; D possibly corresponds to TRBD1 (5 bases). Germline CDR1 SGHNT, CDR2 YYREEE (reference sequence). V gave up 3 bases and J gave up 3 bases, with 9 bases separating them. The CDR3 contains 13 residues. The CDR3 loop is CASSSGRHYGYTF. The DNA of the CDR3 is TGTGCCAGCAGCTCGGGACGGCACTATGGCTACACCTTC.

The chain links TRBV6-6 to TRBJ2-5; 10 bases are shared with TRBD1. The CDR3 totals 15 residues. Germline loops: CDR1 MNHNY, CDR2 SVGAGI (reference sequence). Trimming took 6 bases from V and 4 from J; bases not matched to a gene: 8. The CDR3 protein is CASSRRTGGGETQYF. CDR3 DNA sequence: TGTGCCAGCAGCAGACGGACAGGGGGAGGAGAGACCCAGTACTTC.

The V and J genes are TRBV5-1 and TRBJ1-1, with 9 bases fitting TRBD1. CDR1 is SGHRS and CDR2 is YFSETQ in the germline V gene. V shed 7 bases and J 1 base; nucleotides not matched to a gene: 5. The length of the CDR3 is 14 residues. This chain's CDR3 is CASLPGQGNTEAFF. The CDR3 nucleotides read TGCGCCAGCCTTCCGGGACAGGGGAACACTGAAGCTTTCTTT.

The rearrangement joins TRBV7-9 to TRBJ1-1, with 7 bases lining up with TRBD1. Trimming cost V 4 bases and J 1 base; bases outside gene matches: 9. CDR1 is SEHNR and CDR2 is FQNEAQ in the germline V gene (reference sequence). The CDR3 has 16 residues. The CDR3 region is CASSSYPQGSNTEAFF. As DNA, the CDR3 is TGTGCCAGCAGCTCCTACCCACAGGGGTCGAACACTGAAGCTTTCTTT.

The chain couples TRBV5-1 to TRBJ2-5; the D gene is possibly TRBD2 (6 bases). V was trimmed by 5 bases and J by 1 base, leaving 15 bases between them. The CDR3 length is 15 residues. The germline V gene has CDR1 SGHRS and CDR2 YFSETQ. CDR3 region: CASRDVGSGQETQYF. The CDR3 DNA is TGCGCCAGCAGGGACGTCGGTAGCGGCCAAGAGACCCAGTACTTC.

The gene calls are TRBV11-2 and TRBJ1-2; tentatively, D is TRBD1 (5 bases). CDR1 and CDR2 (germline): SGHAT, FQNNGV. This CDR3 is 13 amino acids long. V was pared by 1 base and J by 2 bases, with 5 bases between. CDR3 bases: TGTGCCAGCAGCTTAGGGGGCAACTATGGCTACACCTTC. This codes for CASSLGGNYGYTF.

The V call is TRBV25-1, the J call TRBJ1-5; the D gene is possibly TRBD1 (5 bases). Germline V lookup: CDR1 MGHDK, CDR2 SYGVNS. CDR3 length: 13 residues. V dropped 6 bases and J dropped 4 bases, with 10 bases sitting between them. The CDR3 here is CASSGEGNQPQHF. The CDR3 coding sequence is TGTGCCAGCAGCGGAGAGGGGAATCAGCCCCAGCATTTT.

The rearrangement links TRBV5-1 to TRBJ2-1; D uncertain. Germline assignment: CDR1 SGHRS and CDR2 YFSETQ. This CDR3 spans 15 amino acids. The ends were cut back, 1 base at V and 1 base at J, with 9 bases in the middle. CDR3 in DNA: TGCGCCAGCAGCTTGTCTGTGCAATCCTACAATGAGCAGTTCTTC. Translating it yields CASSLSVQSYNEQFF.

The rearrangement joins TRBV11-3 to TRBJ1-5; 8 positions match TRBD1. The CDR3 is made up of 15 amino acids. V shed 3 bases and J 3 bases; nucleotides not matched to a gene: 4. CDR1 and CDR2 from the germline V gene are SGHNT and YENEEA. The CDR3 DNA reads as TGTGCCAGCAGCTTTCGGGACAGGCCCAATCAGCCCCAGCATTTT. This encodes CASSFRDRPNQPQHF.

This rearrangement joins TRBV10-3 to TRBJ1-2; D gene uncertain. CDR1 is ENHRY, CDR2 SYGVKD, per germline. V was shortened by 6 bases and J by 2 bases, with 13 bases between the two germline ends. The CDR3 sequence is 14 residues long. The chain's CDR3 is CAIRTLDGNYGYTF. CDR3 DNA: TGTGCCATCAGGACTCTGGACGGGAACTATGGCTACACCTTC.

The rearrangement uses TRBV28 and TRBJ2-3; 8 positions match TRBD2. Losses at the gene ends were 7 bases for V and 2 bases for J; bases not matched to a gene: 8. Germline V gives CDR1 MDHEN, CDR2 SYDVKM. CDR3 size: 15 residues. The chain's CDR3 is CASKTGGPVTDTQYF. CDR3 DNA sequence: TGTGCCAGCAAAACGGGAGGGCCTGTCACAGATACGCAGTATTTT.

The V gene is TRBV19, the J gene TRBJ2-2; D remains unclear. Trimming shortened V by 7 bases and J by 8 bases, and 11 bases separated the two germline ends. Germline values: CDR1 LNHDA, CDR2 SQIVND (reference sequence). There are 12 residues in the CDR3. The CDR3, as DNA: TGTGCCAGTACTCCACTGGGGGGGGAGCTGTTTTTT. Encoded protein: CASTPLGGELFF. The full variable domain, in which reference TRBV19 and TRBJ2-2 provide the parts outside the CDR3, is DGGITQSPKYLFRKEGQNVTLSCEQNLNHDAMYWYRQDPGQGLRLIYYSQIVNDFQKGDIAEGYSVSREKKESFPLTVTSAQKNPTAFYLCASTPLGGELFFGEGSRLTVL.

This clone was seen many times. The chain carries TRBV25-1 and TRBJ1-3; TRBD1 matches at 7 bases. The CDR3 runs 14 residues. Losses at the gene ends were 4 bases for V and 4 bases for J; bases not matched to a gene: 4. Germline V gene data show CDR1 as MGHDK and CDR2 as SYGVNS. This chain's CDR3 is CASSAGGSGNTIYF. The CDR3, as DNA: TGTGCCAGCAGTGCAGGGGGTTCGGGAAACACCATATATTTT.

The chain joins TRBV12-5 to TRBJ1-5, with 7 bases identical to TRBD1. Germline V gene sequence: CDR1 LGHNT, CDR2 FRNRAP. Trimming at V came to 5 bases and at J to 3 bases, leaving 7 bases not matched to a gene. This CDR3 region has 15 residues. For the CDR3, the DNA is TGTGCTAGTGGTACCAACGACAGGGCCAATCAGCCCCAGCATTTT. Translating it yields CASGTNDRANQPQHF.

V gene TRBV6-1 combines with J gene TRBJ1-6; D is unresolved. Germline CDR1 MNHNS, CDR2 SASEGT. The CDR3 consists of 15 residues. V shed 10 bases and J shed 5 bases, with 18 bases lying between them. The CDR3, as DNA: TGTGCCACCCAGAATGCAGGCTTTGATAATTCACCCCTCCACTTT. It codes for CATQNAGFDNSPLHF.

This chain links TRBV27 with TRBJ2-7; D is unresolved. V lost 5 bases, J lost 5 bases, and 19 bases lay in between. The CDR3 length is 15 residues. CDR1 is MNHEY, CDR2 SMNVEV, per germline (reference sequence). The DNA for the CDR3 is TGTGCCAGCAGTCCAGCCCTATTCGGCCCGCACGAGCAGTACTTC. Its translation is CASSPALFGPHEQYF.

This chain links TRBV14 with TRBJ1-1; D ambiguous. The CDR3 consists of 12 residues. The V gene's germline CDR1 is SGHDN and CDR2 FVKESK. Trimming removed 1 base from V and 4 bases from J, with 4 bases in between. The CDR3 DNA sequence: TGTGCCAGCAGCCAAGGACGCACTGAAGCTTTCTTT. Translation: CASSQGRTEAFF.